The 29 T cell receptor beta chains in this list originate from one sample, sequenced in a study of T cells in Graves' hyperthyroidism and ophthalmopathy. TCR beta CDR3 regions were amplified from RNA. HTBI primers were used for first-round RT-PCR of the TCR CDR3. In TCRdb, the multiplex PCR reads were re-called with MiXCR into one record per CDR3 protein. This sample has around 250,000 distinct CDR3 sequences, with approximately 16% found just once. The sample was blood. The origin of the receptors is a woman between 18 and 29 years old with Graves' ophthalmopathy.

This clonotype was seen repeatedly, ten times or more. This chain links TRBV6-1 with TRBJ1-3; no firm D call. CDR3 length equals 13 residues. Trimming shortened V by 8 bases and J by 7 bases, and 15 bases separated the two germline ends. Germline lookup yields CDR1 MNHNS and CDR2 SASEGT. The CDR3 loop reads CASGDSIGNTIYF. The CDR3 DNA is TGTGCCAGCGGGGATTCGATTGGGAACACCATATATTTT.

This clonotype was seen ten or more times. V and J are TRBV12-3 or TRBV12-4 and TRBJ1-2, with a weak D call TRBD1 (6 bases). CDR3 length equals 13 residues. V shed 5 bases and J shed 4 bases, with 11 bases lying between them. The CDR3 DNA reads as TGTGCCAGCAGTCAACAGGGCCGCTATGGCTACACCTTC. Its translation is CASSQQGRYGYTF.

This clonotype was detected many times. This chain connects TRBV5-1 to TRBJ1-2; 9 bases fit TRBD1. V gave up 4 bases and J gave up 2 bases; unmatched junction bases: 9. Germline V lookup: CDR1 SGHRS, CDR2 YFSETQ. The CDR3 length is 16 residues. The CDR3 DNA follows: TGCGCCAGCAGCAGAGATATCGGGACAGGGAACTATGGCTACACCTTC. This encodes CASSRDIGTGNYGYTF.

This clonotype came up many times. This chain connects TRBV6-5 to TRBJ2-1; D gene ambiguous. Deletions cut 0 bases from V and 0 bases from J, with 9 bases between. This CDR3 region has 16 residues. The germline V gene encodes CDR1 MNHEY and CDR2 SVGAGI. CDR3 sequence reads: CASSYSEAHSYNEQFF. Here the CDR3 DNA reads TGTGCCAGCAGTTACTCAGAGGCGCACTCCTACAATGAGCAGTTCTTC.

This clonotype has ten or more counts. This chain links TRBV3-1 with TRBJ1-1, with 7 nucleotides matching TRBD1. Germline loops: CDR1 LGHDT, CDR2 YNNKEL (reference sequence). The CDR3 consists of 13 residues. After removal of 5 bases from V and 10 bases from J, the junction contained 10 bases not matched to a gene. In DNA form, the CDR3 reads TGTGCCAGCAGCACAAGACAGGGAGAGCGAGCTTTCTTT. This gives the protein CASSTRQGERAFF.

This clonotype was detected ten times or more. J is TRBJ2-1 and V is TRBV11-3; 9 bases agree with TRBD2. The CDR3 covers 15 residues. Germline values: CDR1 SGHNT, CDR2 YENEEA. V was pared by 4 bases and J by 0 bases, with 1 base of the junction left unmatched. In nucleotides, the CDR3 is TGTGCCAGCAGCTCGCGGGGGGGCTCCTACAATGAGCAGTTCTTC. Its translation: CASSSRGGSYNEQFF.

This clonotype appeared many times. This chain links TRBV12-3 or TRBV12-4 with TRBJ2-7, with 8 bases matching TRBD1. The CDR3 consists of 13 residues. V was clipped by 5 bases and J by 4 bases; unmatched bases: 4. CDR3 DNA sequence: TGTGCCAGCAGTCGGGACAGGCAGTACGAGCAGTACTTC. This codes for CASSRDRQYEQYF.

The table lists this clonotype with many counts. The rearrangement joins TRBV6-1 to TRBJ1-3; D gene ambiguous. The CDR3 is 15 amino acids. The germline gives CDR1 MNHNS, CDR2 SASEGT. Trimming took 2 bases from V and 0 from J, leaving 8 bases between them. CDR3 protein: CASSEPGASGNTIYF. The CDR3 DNA reads as TGTGCCAGCAGTGAACCCGGCGCCTCTGGAAACACCATATATTTT.

The chain employs TRBV6-1 and TRBJ2-3, with 10 bases fitting TRBD2. The CDR3 covers 18 residues. Trimming cost V 5 bases and J 2 bases; bases outside gene matches: 13. The germline gives CDR1 MNHNS, CDR2 SASEGT. The CDR3 loop reads CASSLTPGLARNTDTQYF. CDR3 coding DNA: TGTGCCAGCAGTCTCACTCCGGGACTAGCGAGAAACACAGATACGCAGTATTTT.

This clonotype was counted ten times or more. The rearrangement links TRBV7-3 to TRBJ2-2; 11 bases match TRBD2. Germline CDR1 reads SGHTA; CDR2 reads FQGTGA. The CDR3 sequence is 16 residues long. With 3 bases clipped from V and 1 base from J, the junction kept 1 base outside the gene matches. CDR3 coding DNA: TGTGCCAGCAGCTTGACTAGCGGGAAGAACACCGGGGAGCTGTTTTTT. Residues: CASSLTSGKNTGELFF.

This clonotype occurred a few times. The chain couples TRBV3-1 to TRBJ1-6, with TRBD1 matching over 7 bases. Trimming at V came to 5 bases and at J to 3 bases, leaving 4 bases not matched to a gene. The germline CDR1 and CDR2 sequences are LGHDT and YNNKEL (reference sequence). CDR3 size: 15 residues. The CDR3 nucleotides are TGTGCCAGCAGCTACCGGACAGGCTATAATTCACCCCTCCACTTT. It codes for CASSYRTGYNSPLHF. The complete variable domain, with remaining parts taken from reference TRBV3-1 and TRBJ1-6, reads DTAVSQTPKYLVTQMGNDKSIKCEQNLGHDTMYWYKQDSKKFLKIMFSYNNKELIINETVPNRFSPKSPDKAHLNLHINSLELGDSAVYFCASSYRTGYNSPLHFGNGTRLTVT.

Many counts were recorded for this clonotype. The chain combines TRBV7-9 with TRBJ2-1; D remains unclear. The CDR3 spans 16 residues. Trimming stripped 3 bases from V and 0 bases from J, with 12 bases between. In germline, CDR1 is SEHNR, CDR2 FQNEAQ (reference sequence). Written as DNA, the CDR3 is TGTGCCAGCAGCTTTCCTGAGCAACGCTCCTACAATGAGCAGTTCTTC. It is translated as CASSFPEQRSYNEQFF.

Many counts were recorded for this clonotype. This chain joins TRBV12-3 or TRBV12-4 and TRBJ2-2; D unresolved. The V gene lost 7 bases and the J gene lost 4 bases, with 7 bases spanning the gap. This CDR3 has 12 amino acids. The CDR3 region has the DNA TGTGCCAGCAATCGAGCCACCGGGGAGCTGTTTTTT. Translated, it gives CASNRATGELFF.

This clonotype was seen repeatedly, ten times or more. The rearrangement links TRBV12-3 or TRBV12-4 to TRBJ1-5; D gene uncertain. The CDR3 has 14 amino acids. V lost 2 bases to trimming and J lost 1 base, with 6 bases between them. Here the CDR3 reads CASSLRLSNQPQHF. The CDR3 DNA follows: TGTGCCAGCAGTTTAAGGTTGAGCAATCAGCCCCAGCATTTT.

This clonotype has a count of ten or more. V gene TRBV18 combines with J gene TRBJ1-2; no clear D. The CDR3 contains 15 residues. Per the germline V gene, CDR1 is KGHSH and CDR2 is LQKENI. V dropped 2 bases and J dropped 0 bases, with 10 bases sitting between them. CDR3 coding DNA: TGTGCCAGCTCACCATTGCGTCACGCTAACTATGGCTACACCTTC. Amino acids: CASSPLRHANYGYTF.

The rearrangement uses TRBV7-9 and TRBJ1-1; D uncertain. The CDR3 is made up of 14 amino acids. Trimming stripped 3 bases from V and 4 bases from J, with 12 bases between. Germline CDR1 and CDR2: SEHNR and FQNEAQ (reference sequence). CDR3 sequence (DNA): TGTGCCAGCAGCTTTTATGGGGTCGGCACTGAAGCTTTCTTT. As protein: CASSFYGVGTEAFF.

About this clonotype: A much larger clone is a single base away; this may be a read error. The chain employs TRBV20-1 and TRBJ2-1; weak D call: TRBD1 (5 bases). Germline-derived CDR1 and CDR2 are DFQATT and SNEGSKA (reference sequence). Trimming cost V 1 base and J 5 bases, with 12 bases left between them. The CDR3 consists of 14 residues. This chain's CDR3 is CSARAHIGDNEQFF. In DNA, the CDR3 is TGCAGTGCTAGAGCCCATATAGGGGACAATGAGCAGTTCTTC.

In its sample, this clonotype was seen many times. The chain combines TRBV5-6 with TRBJ2-1, with 11 bases identical to TRBD2. The J segment lost 3 bases and the V segment lost 5 bases, leaving 7 bases of the junction unmatched. CDR1 is SGHDT and CDR2 is YYEEEE in the germline V gene. The CDR3 length is 16 residues. CDR3 sequence reads: CASSSGLAGHYNEQFF. The CDR3 nucleotides are TGTGCCAGCAGTTCCGGACTAGCGGGCCACTACAATGAGCAGTTCTTC.

This clonotype showed up many times. The CDR3 reads CASIKADTKGELFF. The CDR3 DNA follows: TGTGCCAGCATAAAGGCAGACACTAAGGGGGAGCTGTTTTTT. The chain uses TRBV2 and TRBJ2-2; D ambiguous. Germline loops: CDR1 SNHLY, CDR2 FYNNEI. The CDR3 length is 14 residues. V lost 7 bases, J lost 8 bases, and 17 bases lay in between.

This clonotype was detected ten times or more. The genes are TRBV9 and TRBJ2-1, with 7 bases that match TRBD1. Germline lookup yields CDR1 SGDLS and CDR2 YYNGEE. Germline trimming cut 0 bases from V and 9 bases from J; bases unmatched to any gene: 6. CDR3 length: 14 residues. CDR3 coding DNA: TGTGCCAGCAGCGTAGGATACAGGGGAACTGAGCAGTTCTTC. This codes for CASSVGYRGTEQFF.

This clonotype was observed many times. The chain recombines TRBV20-1 with TRBJ2-3, with TRBD2 identical over 8 bases. Trimming at V came to 4 bases and at J to 2 bases, leaving 8 bases not matched to a gene. The CDR3 length is 15 residues. Germline-derived CDR1 and CDR2 are DFQATT and SNEGSKA (reference sequence). As DNA, the CDR3 is TGCAGTGCTATACGGACTAGCACCCACACAGATACGCAGTATTTT. Translation gives CSAIRTSTHTDTQYF.

This clonotype was detected ten times or more. The chain employs TRBV4-1 and TRBJ2-3; 12 nucleotides agree with TRBD2. V lost 0 bases and J lost 6; bases outside the gene matches: 7. Germline V lookup: CDR1 MGHRA, CDR2 YSYEKL. This CDR3 has 17 amino acids. The CDR3 bases are TGCGCCAGCAGCCAAGAATTCCTAGCGGGAGGGCTGGATACGCAGTATTTT. It encodes CASSQEFLAGGLDTQYF.

This clonotype was counted ten times or more. The chain is built from TRBV6-1 and TRBJ2-1; 10 nucleotides match TRBD2. This CDR3 is built from 19 residues. Germline CDR1 MNHNS, CDR2 SASEGT. V dropped 5 bases and J dropped 0; count of bases not matched to a gene: 13. In nucleotides, the CDR3 is TGTGCCAGCAGTTCGAGTTCACTAGCGGGGCTGAGCTCCTACAATGAGCAGTTCTTC. Amino acids: CASSSSSLAGLSSYNEQFF.

This clonotype was seen ten or more times. The CDR3 coding sequence is TGTGCCAGCAGTTCCCACCCCACACAGGGTTGGCAAGAGACCCAGTACTTC. It codes for CASSSHPTQGWQETQYF. V and J are TRBV28 and TRBJ2-5, with D possibly being TRBD1 (6 bases). Between the trimmed V and J ends, which lost 4 bases and 2 bases, there was a span of 20 bases. This CDR3 spans 17 amino acids. Looked up from germline, CDR1 is MDHEN and CDR2 is SYDVKM.

This clonotype was seen at least ten times. This chain uses TRBV7-9 with TRBJ2-4, with 12 nucleotides matching TRBD2. V trimming: 4 bases; J trimming: 0 bases; junction bases outside the gene matches: 4. Germline V gene lookup returns CDR1 SEHNR and CDR2 FQNEAQ (reference sequence). The CDR3 totals 17 residues. For the CDR3, the DNA is TGTGCCAGCAGCTCGACTAGCGGGGGAGTAGCCAAAAACATTCAGTACTTC. Translating it yields CASSSTSGGVAKNIQYF.

The rearrangement uses TRBV30 and TRBJ1-5, with D tentatively TRBD1 (6 bases). CDR1 is GTSNPN and CDR2 is SVGIG in the germline V gene (reference sequence). Trimming pared 3 bases from V and 6 bases from J, leaving 12 bases between. CDR3 length: 13 residues. CDR3 DNA sequence: TGTGCCTGGAGGGGGGAGGGGGGTCAGCCCCAGCATTTT. The encoded protein is CAWRGEGGQPQHF.

Only a few counts were recorded for this clonotype. V is TRBV5-6 and J is TRBJ1-2, with 7 bases identical to TRBD1. Germline CDR1 SGHDT, CDR2 YYEEEE. With 4 bases clipped from V and 4 bases from J, the junction kept 10 bases outside the gene matches. This CDR3 is built from 15 residues. CDR3 residues: CASSKRDSIIYGYTF. In nucleotides, the CDR3 is TGTGCCAGCAGCAAAAGGGACAGTATTATCTATGGCTACACCTTC. The whole variable domain, filled in from reference TRBV5-6 and TRBJ1-2, reads DAGVTQSPTHLIKTRGQQVTLRCSPKSGHDTVSWYQQALGQGPQFIFQYYEEEERQRGNFPDRFSGHQFPNYSSELNVNALLLGDSALYLCASSKRDSIIYGYTFGSGTRLTVV.

This clonotype has more than one count but fewer than ten. This chain links TRBV24-1 with TRBJ2-2, with 7 bases that match TRBD1. From germline, CDR1 is KGHDR and CDR2 SFDVKD. Unmatched junction bases numbered 4, after V lost 5 bases and J lost 5 bases. CDR3 length: 14 amino acids. CDR3 nucleotides: TGTGCCACCAGTGGCCAGGGGGAAACCGGGGAGCTGTTTTTT. It specifies CATSGQGETGELFF.

The sample holds a few counts of this clonotype. The rearrangement uses TRBV5-8 and TRBJ1-5; D uncertain. V was trimmed by 2 bases and J by 0 bases, leaving 18 bases between them. CDR1 SGHTS and CDR2 YDEGEE come from the germline V gene. The CDR3 has 18 amino acids. This CDR3 reads CASSFIIGGFYSNQPQHF. CDR3 coding DNA: TGTGCCAGCAGCTTCATAATCGGTGGTTTCTATAGCAATCAGCCCCAGCATTTT. Variable domain in full (rest from reference TRBV5-8 and TRBJ1-5): EAGVTQSPTHLIKTRGQQATLRCSPISGHTSVYWYQQALGLGLQFLLWYDEGEERNRGNFPPRFSGRQFPNYSSELNVNALELEDSALYLCASSFIIGGFYSNQPQHFGDGTRLSIL.